Presented here are 27 T cell receptor beta chains from one specimen sequenced in a study of cytomegalovirus exposure and HLA in healthy donors. PCR employed 60 Vbeta and 13 Jbeta primers. Sequencing was performed with immunoSEQ multiplex PCR; in TCRdb, only in-frame clones are kept and a portion is missing. The table has about 130,000 clones, about 85% seen once. Sequencing was carried out using PBMCs. The receptors were sampled from a boy aged 5-17 years in good health and CMV-seronegative.

The chain uses TRBV4-1 and TRBJ1-1, with 8 bases fitting TRBD1. This CDR3 has 15 amino acids. With V trimmed by 3 bases and J by 0 bases, 3 bases remained unmatched. Germline V lookup: CDR1 MGHRA, CDR2 YSYEKL. As DNA, the CDR3 is TGCGCCAGCAGCCAGGACAGGGCTATGAACACTGAAGCTTTCTTT. It translates to CASSQDRAMNTEAFF.

The genes are TRBV5-4 and TRBJ1-3; the match to TRBD1 covers 8 bases. Germline lookup yields CDR1 SGHNT and CDR2 YYREEE (reference sequence). Trimming took 0 bases from V and 4 from J; bases not matched to a gene: 6. The CDR3 has 16 residues. The CDR3 DNA reads as TGTGCCAGCAGCTTGGAACGGACAGGGAAAGGAAACACCATATATTTT. This codes for CASSLERTGKGNTIYF.

The V and J genes are TRBV6-1 and TRBJ1-2, with a tentative D call TRBD1 (5 bases). The CDR3 is 14 residues long. V was cut by 3 bases and J by 5 bases, with 13 bases left in between. In germline, CDR1 is MNHNS, CDR2 SASEGT. CDR3 loop: CASSDAAGRYGYTF. CDR3 nucleotide sequence: TGTGCCAGCAGTGATGCGGCAGGGCGGTATGGCTACACCTTC.

The J gene is TRBJ1-2, the V gene TRBV2; TRBD1 agrees at 12 bases. This CDR3 is built from 16 residues. Germline assignment: CDR1 SNHLY and CDR2 FYNNEI. The V and J ends lost 6 bases and 8 bases, in that order; junction bases with no gene match: 13. This chain's CDR3 is CASSQGTGGRMEGYTF. The DNA of the CDR3 is TGTGCCAGCAGCCAGGGGACAGGGGGCAGAATGGAGGGCTACACCTTC.

The chain recombines TRBV19 with TRBJ1-5, with TRBD1 matching over 10 bases. The CDR3 is made up of 17 amino acids. The J segment lost 5 bases and the V segment lost 7 bases, leaving 14 bases of the junction unmatched. From germline, CDR1 is LNHDA and CDR2 SQIVND (reference sequence). This CDR3 is CASIPGTGVLGDQPQHF. The DNA of the CDR3 is TGTGCCAGTATCCCTGGGACAGGGGTTTTAGGCGATCAGCCCCAGCATTTT.

This clone was picked up one time. The rearrangement uses TRBV13 and TRBJ2-3; TRBD1 aligns across 10 bases. Germline V lookup: CDR1 PRHDT, CDR2 FYEKMQ (reference sequence). After removal of 3 bases from V and 3 bases from J, the junction contained 3 bases not matched to a gene. This CDR3 comprises 15 residues. Written as DNA, the CDR3 is TGTGCCAGCAGCTTGTGGGGACAGGGGACAGATACGCAGTATTTT. Protein product: CASSLWGQGTDTQYF.

This clone has only a few counts. V gene TRBV6-1 combines with J gene TRBJ1-5; unclear D gene. This CDR3 is built from 12 residues. CDR1 is MNHNS and CDR2 is SASEGT in the germline V gene. Trimming removed 8 bases at V and 9 bases at J, with 14 bases between. The CDR3 nucleotides read TGTGCCAGCTCAGAAATCCCGGGGCCCCAGCATTTT. Protein product: CASSEIPGPQHF.

CDR3 nucleotide sequence: TGCGCCAGCAGCTTGGAGAGGCCTGGTGGAGACAATGAGCAGTTCTTC. Protein product: CASSLERPGGDNEQFF. The chain uses TRBV5-1 and TRBJ2-1; D ambiguous. Trimming cost V 0 bases and J 5 bases, with 15 bases left between them. Germline V CDR1 and CDR2: SGHRS, YFSETQ. The CDR3 length is 16 residues.

This clone was counted a single time. This sequence joins TRBV2 and TRBJ1-3; D unresolved. The germline V gene has CDR1 SNHLY and CDR2 FYNNEI. V gave up 6 bases and J gave up 0 bases, with 9 bases separating them. The CDR3 is 14 residues long. As DNA, the CDR3 is TGTGCCAGCAGAACAGTAAACTCTGGAAACACCATATATTTT. This sequence encodes CASRTVNSGNTIYF. The whole variable domain, filled in from reference TRBV2 and TRBJ1-3, reads EPEVTQTPSHQVTQMGQEVILRCVPISNHLYFYWYRQILGQKVEFLVSFYNNEISEKSEIFDDQFSVERPDGSNFTLKIRSTKLEDSAMYFCASRTVNSGNTIYFGEGSWLTVV.

This chain uses TRBV7-9 with TRBJ2-7; possibly TRBD1 for D (5 bases). The germline V gene encodes CDR1 SEHNR and CDR2 FQNEAQ (reference sequence). CDR3 size: 14 residues. Between the trimmed V and J ends, which lost 4 bases and 3 bases, there was a span of 13 bases. The CDR3 nucleotides read TGTGCCAGCAGCTCTAAGACAGTAGGCTACGAGCAGTACTTC. Its translation is CASSSKTVGYEQYF.

This clone showed up just once. The rearrangement joins TRBV23-1 to TRBJ1-2; weak D call: TRBD1 (6 bases). TRBV23-1 is classed as an ORF, of uncertain function. This CDR3 is 14 amino acids long. The germline V and J ends were trimmed by 8 bases and 0 bases, with 13 bases remaining between them. In nucleotides, the CDR3 is TGCGCCAGCCGCCGGACAGAGACTAACTATGGCTACACCTTC. Its translation: CASRRTETNYGYTF.

The V call is TRBV6-1, the J call TRBJ1-5; D perhaps matches TRBD1 (5 bases). CDR1 is MNHNS, CDR2 SASEGT, per germline. The length of the CDR3 is 12 residues. V was trimmed by 6 bases and J by 7 bases, leaving 10 bases between them. DNA of the CDR3: TGTGCCAGCAGGCAGGGTATCCAGCCCCAGCATTTT. Its protein is CASRQGIQPQHF.

In nucleotides, the CDR3 is TGTGCCAGTAGTATAAGGCGGGTTAAAAGCTCTGGAAACACCATATATTTT. It yields the protein CASSIRRVKSSGNTIYF. This chain links TRBV19 with TRBJ1-3; D unclear. The CDR3 consists of 17 residues. Germline assignment: CDR1 LNHDA and CDR2 SQIVND (reference sequence). V was clipped by 2 bases and J by 0 bases, with 14 bases between them. Supplemented by reference TRBV19 and TRBJ1-3, the full variable domain reads DGGITQSPKYLFRKEGQNVTLSCEQNLNHDAMYWYRQDPGQGLRLIYYSQIVNDFQKGDIAEGYSVSREKKESFPLTVTSAQKNPTAFYLCASSIRRVKSSGNTIYFGEGSWLTVV.

The DNA for the CDR3 is TGTGCCAGCAGCCCTACTCCGGAGAACGACGAGCAGTACTTC. Protein sequence: CASSPTPENDEQYF. The genes are TRBV13 and TRBJ2-7; D ambiguous. Per the germline V gene, CDR1 is PRHDT and CDR2 is FYEKMQ (reference sequence). The CDR3 is 14 amino acids. The V end was cut by 5 bases, the J end by 5 bases, with 16 bases between.

The chain is built from TRBV27 and TRBJ1-1; 11 nucleotides align to TRBD1. CDR3 length: 16 residues. The trim removed 6 bases at V and 0 bases at J, leaving 6 bases unmatched. CDR1 is MNHEY, CDR2 SMNVEV, per germline (reference sequence). In nucleotides, the CDR3 is TGTGCCAGCAGCTGGGACAGGGGGGAAATGAACACTGAAGCTTTCTTT. Amino acids: CASSWDRGEMNTEAFF.

This clone was picked up one time. An end of the junction does not agree with germline; a read error may underlie this. For the CDR3, the DNA is TGTGCCAGCAGCGTAGGGACAGGGGGCAGGTTTGAGTTGAACTATGGCTACCCCTTC. The encoded protein is CASSVGTGGRFELNYGYPF. The chain joins TRBV9 to TRBJ1-2, with TRBD1 identical over 11 bases. Looked up from germline, CDR1 is SGDLS and CDR2 is YYNGEE. The CDR3 contains 19 residues.

This clone was counted between two and nine times. The chain carries TRBV6-5 and TRBJ1-5, with a tentative D call TRBD1 (5 bases). The V gene lost 5 bases and the J gene lost 3 bases, with 11 bases spanning the gap. The CDR3 runs to 14 residues. Germline CDR1 MNHEY, CDR2 SVGAGI. The CDR3 DNA reads as TGTGCCAGCAGTGGGGCGGCCTCCAATCAGCCCCAGCATTTT. Encoded protein: CASSGAASNQPQHF.

The J gene is TRBJ2-7, the V gene TRBV29-1, with a possible D match to TRBD1 (6 bases). This CDR3 has 11 amino acids. CDR1 SQVTM and CDR2 ANQGSEA come from the germline V gene. Trimming shortened V by 5 bases and J by 5 bases, and 10 bases separated the two germline ends. Here the CDR3 DNA reads TGCAGCGTTCGAGGGGGTCACGAGCAGTACTTC. Protein: CSVRGGHEQYF.

The V call is TRBV11-2, the J call TRBJ1-2; 9 positions match TRBD1. Germline V CDR1 and CDR2: SGHAT, FQNNGV. The CDR3 is 17 residues long. The ends lost 0 bases at V and 8 bases at J; junction bases unmatched: 13. CDR3 DNA sequence: TGTGCCAGCAGCTTAGATCCGGGACAGGGTGAAGGATTCGGCTACACCTTC. Encoded protein: CASSLDPGQGEGFGYTF. The variable domain in full, with the rest retrieved from reference TRBV11-2 and TRBJ1-2, is EAGVAQSPRYKIIEKRQSVAFWCNPISGHATLYWYQQILGQGPKLLIQFQNNGVVDDSQLPKDRFSAERLKGVDSTLKIQPAKLEDSAVYLCASSLDPGQGEGFGYTFGSGTRLTVV.

This clone occurred a few times. V gene TRBV25-1 combines with J gene TRBJ1-4; D call uncertain. Germline V gives CDR1 MGHDK, CDR2 SYGVNS. This CDR3 has 12 amino acids. The V gene lost 0 bases and the J gene lost 11 bases, with 7 bases spanning the gap. The DNA for the CDR3 is TGTGCCAGCAGTGAATACACGGGGAAACTGTTTTTT. This sequence encodes CASSEYTGKLFF.

The genes are TRBV5-5 and TRBJ2-7; 8 bases map to TRBD1. CDR1 and CDR2 from the germline V gene are SGHKS and YYEKEE (reference sequence). The CDR3 consists of 18 residues. The junction had 15 bases not matched to a gene; V was cut back by 2 bases and J by 2 bases. The CDR3 nucleotides read TGTGCCAGCAGCTTCCGACCCCGCCCAGGGGGCCACACCTACGAGCAGTACTTC. Its protein is CASSFRPRPGGHTYEQYF.

The chain joins TRBV6-4 to TRBJ2-2, with 7 bases matching TRBD1. Germline CDR1 reads MRHNA; CDR2 reads SNTAGT. The CDR3 spans 14 residues. V gave up 5 bases and J gave up 3 bases; unmatched junction bases: 3. CDR3 region: CASSRGPDTGELFF. Written as DNA, the CDR3 is TGTGCCAGCAGTAGGGGGCCGGACACCGGGGAGCTGTTTTTT.

This chain connects TRBV7-2 to TRBJ1-1; no clear D. The V end lost 1 base, the J end lost 0 bases, and 9 bases lay between the germline ends. CDR3 length: 15 residues. CDR1 is SGHTA and CDR2 is FQGNSA in the germline V gene. CDR3 amino acids: CASSLDASMNTEAFF. CDR3 sequence (DNA): TGTGCCAGCAGCTTAGATGCCAGTATGAACACTGAAGCTTTCTTT.

V gene TRBV15 combines with J gene TRBJ2-1; D is perhaps TRBD2 (6 bases). Per the germline V gene, CDR1 is LNHNV and CDR2 is YYDKDF (reference sequence). The CDR3 is 16 amino acids. The V end was cut by 5 bases, the J end by 0 bases, with 14 bases between. CDR3 bases: TGTGCCACCAGCGGACTACCCGGGAGCTCCTACAATGAGCAGTTCTTC. Translation gives CATSGLPGSSYNEQFF.

The rearrangement joins TRBV4-1 to TRBJ2-3, with D possibly matching TRBD2 (6 bases). V dropped 3 bases and J dropped 0 bases, with 13 bases sitting between them. CDR1 and CDR2 (germline): MGHRA, YSYEKL. The CDR3 contains 16 residues. Written as DNA, the CDR3 is TGCGCCAGCAGCCATGAGGGCGGGACTAGCACAGATACGCAGTATTTT. Its translation is CASSHEGGTSTDTQYF.

The CDR3 DNA reads as TGTGCCAGCAGCCCGGACAGGGGGTCAACTAATGAAAAACTGTTTTTT. Amino acid sequence: CASSPDRGSTNEKLFF. This chain uses TRBV7-3 with TRBJ1-4; 10 bases fit TRBD1. The V gene end was trimmed by 5 bases and the J gene end by 0 bases; junction bases not matched to a gene: 3. Germline V lookup: CDR1 SGHTA, CDR2 FQGTGA. The CDR3 length is 16 residues.

This clone was observed a handful of times. This sequence joins TRBV7-9 and TRBJ2-3; D ambiguous. Between the trimmed V and J ends, which lost 5 bases and 2 bases, there was a span of 8 bases. In germline, CDR1 is SEHNR, CDR2 FQNEAQ (reference sequence). The CDR3 has 13 residues. This CDR3 is CASSTMNTDTQYF. The DNA of the CDR3 is TGTGCCAGCAGCACAATGAACACAGATACGCAGTATTTT.